Listed here are 10 T cell receptor beta chains from one sample, sequenced in a study of shared clonotypes between healthy human individuals (dated by TCRdb to about 2020). The library was built by means of the immunoSEQ multiplex PCR assay. In its TCRdb copy, this immuneACCESS table keeps in-frame sequences only and misses some clones. Where compared with another copy, unresolved V genes explain less than half of these, and the others have no known cause. In this sample the table shows approximately 700,000 clones, roughly 73% of which occur a single time. Around 2% of the sample lies in the top ten. The material sequenced was memory CD4+ T cells sorted from blood. The meaning of the sample's cell subset or site label: CD45RA-negative fraction. These receptor sequences come from a woman aged 25 to 39 in good health.

This clone was counted a single time. V usage is TRBV7-2 and J usage is TRBJ2-5; no clear D. The J call is in doubt because the DNA end fits TRBJ2-7 better. The CDR3 consists of 13 residues. Germline V gene data show CDR1 as SGHTA and CDR2 as FQGNSA. The CDR3 nucleotides are TGTGCCAGCAGCAGTCGCGGATACTACGAGCAGTACTTC. Its translation is CASSSRGYYEQYF.

The V gene is TRBV5-6, the J gene TRBJ2-2; possible D gene TRBD1, 5 bases. CDR1 is SGHDT, CDR2 YYEEEE, per germline. V lost 0 bases and J 2 bases, leaving 8 bases between the germline ends. The CDR3 runs to 15 residues. The chain's CDR3 is CASSLVDRNTGELFF. The CDR3 nucleotides read TGTGCCAGCAGCTTGGTTGACAGAAACACCGGGGAGCTGTTTTTT.

A note on this clone: The same CDR3 can be traced to other DNA sequences in this sample. The V gene is TRBV15, the J gene TRBJ2-3, with 9 nucleotides matching TRBD2. This CDR3 is 17 amino acids long. In germline, CDR1 is LNHNV, CDR2 YYDKDF (reference sequence). V was pared by 0 bases and J by 2 bases, with 6 bases of the junction left unmatched. CDR3 bases: TGTGCCACCAGCAGAGATCGTACTAGCGGGTACACAGATACGCAGTATTTT. It specifies CATSRDRTSGYTDTQYF.

The J gene is TRBJ2-3, the V gene TRBV7-9, with 7 bases matching TRBD2. V shed 5 bases and J 3 bases; nucleotides not matched to a gene: 5. Germline CDR1 is SEHNR and CDR2 is FQNEAQ (reference sequence). The CDR3 loop spans 14 amino acids. The CDR3 DNA sequence: TGTGCCAGCAGCCAGAGCGGGATGACAGATACGCAGTATTTT. Its protein product is CASSQSGMTDTQYF.

The chain uses TRBV11-2 and TRBJ2-2; TRBD2 matches 7 bases. V was pared by 1 base and J by 1 base, with 3 bases of the junction left unmatched. Germline lookup yields CDR1 SGHAT and CDR2 FQNNGV. This CDR3 spans 16 amino acids. Written as DNA, the CDR3 is TGTGCCAGCAGCTTAGTCCTAGCGGAGAACACCGGGGAGCTGTTTTTT. Residues: CASSLVLAENTGELFF.

The chain joins TRBV28 to TRBJ2-1, with 13 positions matching TRBD2. Germline V CDR1 and CDR2: MDHEN, SYDVKM. V was clipped by 1 base and J by 2 bases; unmatched bases: 2. This CDR3 has 17 residues. CDR3: CASSLSGLAGTYNEQFF. CDR3 DNA sequence: TGTGCCAGCAGTTTATCGGGACTAGCGGGAACCTACAATGAGCAGTTCTTC.

The chain joins TRBV5-1 to TRBJ2-7; 8 bases line up with TRBD2. The CDR3 totals 14 residues. V gave up 4 bases and J gave up 6 bases; unmatched junction bases: 9. The germline gives CDR1 SGHRS, CDR2 YFSETQ. CDR3 sequence (DNA): TGCGCCAGCAGCAGGAGCGGGAGTCTTACCGAGCAGTACTTC. Protein: CASSRSGSLTEQYF.

Note on this clone: A much more abundant neighbour one base away suggests this may be a read error. V is TRBV7-2 and J is TRBJ2-7; the match to TRBD1 covers 8 bases. This CDR3 spans 14 amino acids. Trimming took 6 bases from V and 0 from J; bases not matched to a gene: 4. In germline, CDR1 is SGHTA, CDR2 FQGNSA. The chain's CDR3 is CASRVQGDSYEQYF. The DNA of the CDR3 is TGTGCCAGCAGAGTACAGGGGGACTCCTACGAGCAGTACTTC.

This sequence joins TRBV4-1 and TRBJ2-5; 13 positions match TRBD2. Trimming took 6 bases from V and 5 from J; bases not matched to a gene: 9. The CDR3 is 16 residues long. Germline V lookup: CDR1 MGHRA, CDR2 YSYEKL. For the CDR3, the DNA is TGCGCCAGCAGTCTCGGACTAGCGGGAGCCCGCGAGACCCAGTACTTC. Amino acid sequence: CASSLGLAGARETQYF.

This clone was seen ten or more times. The chain links TRBV29-1 to TRBJ1-1, with D possibly TRBD1 on 5 matching bases. The ends were cut back, 3 bases at V and 3 bases at J, with 17 bases in the middle. This CDR3 comprises 15 residues. Germline lookup yields CDR1 SQVTM and CDR2 ANQGSEA. The CDR3 here is CSVDPHEKGDTEAFF. DNA for the CDR3: TGCAGCGTTGATCCTCATGAGAAAGGGGACACTGAAGCTTTCTTT.